Described below is a single TCR beta chain sequence and its context. This sample is drawn from a study of T cell responses to AZD1222 COVID-19 vaccine. The CDR3 contains 14 residues. Germline CDR1 is SGHNT and CDR2 is YYREEE (reference sequence). The V end was cut by 4 bases, the J end by 4 bases, with 14 bases between. Profiled with immunoSEQ multiplex PCR; TCRdb holds only in-frame clones, not every one. This sample carries approximately 75,000 clones, under 90% of them seen once, and the ten largest clones take about 1.3%. The sequence derives from an adult who received the AZD1222 COVID-19 vaccine. The rearrangement uses TRBV5-4 and TRBJ1-1; D remains ambiguous. This material consisted of peripheral blood, taken 28 days after the second AZD1222 dose. The CDR3 DNA is TGTGCCAGCAGCAGTCCGGGCCAGCCCACTGAAGCTTTCTTT. Translation gives CASSSPGQPTEAFF.